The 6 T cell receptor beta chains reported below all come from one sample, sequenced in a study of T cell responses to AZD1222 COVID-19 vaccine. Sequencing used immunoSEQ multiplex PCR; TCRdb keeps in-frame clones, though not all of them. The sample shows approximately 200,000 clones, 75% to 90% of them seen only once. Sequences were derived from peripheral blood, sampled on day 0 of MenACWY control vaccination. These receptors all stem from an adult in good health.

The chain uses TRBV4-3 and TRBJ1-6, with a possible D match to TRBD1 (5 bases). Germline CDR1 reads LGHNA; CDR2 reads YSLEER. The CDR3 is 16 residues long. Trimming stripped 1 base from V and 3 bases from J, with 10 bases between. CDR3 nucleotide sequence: TGCGCCAGCAGCCAAGGAGGGGTGGGCTATAATTCACCCCTCCACTTT. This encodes CASSQGGVGYNSPLHF.

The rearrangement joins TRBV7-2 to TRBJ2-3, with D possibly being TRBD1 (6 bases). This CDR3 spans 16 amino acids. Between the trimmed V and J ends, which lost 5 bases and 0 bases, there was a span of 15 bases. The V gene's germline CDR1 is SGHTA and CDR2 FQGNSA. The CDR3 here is CASSPGVLASTDTQYF. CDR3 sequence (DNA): TGTGCCAGCAGCCCAGGGGTTCTTGCTAGCACAGATACGCAGTATTTT.

The CDR3: CASSLEGAPRQPQHF. CDR3 nucleotides: TGCGCCAGCAGCTTGGAGGGGGCTCCCAGACAGCCCCAGCATTTT. The genes are TRBV5-1 and TRBJ1-5, with TRBD1 matching over 7 bases. CDR3 length equals 15 residues. Looked up from germline, CDR1 is SGHRS and CDR2 is YFSETQ. Unmatched junction bases numbered 7, after V lost 0 bases and J lost 7 bases.

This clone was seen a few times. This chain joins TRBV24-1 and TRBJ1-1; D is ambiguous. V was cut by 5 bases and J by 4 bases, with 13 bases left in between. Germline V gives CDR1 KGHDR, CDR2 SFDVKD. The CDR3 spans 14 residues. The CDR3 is CATSALDVGTEAFF. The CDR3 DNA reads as TGTGCCACCAGTGCATTGGACGTTGGCACTGAAGCTTTCTTT.

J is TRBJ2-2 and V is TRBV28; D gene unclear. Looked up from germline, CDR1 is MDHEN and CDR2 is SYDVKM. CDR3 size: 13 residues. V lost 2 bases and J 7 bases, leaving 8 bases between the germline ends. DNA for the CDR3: TGTGCCAGCAGTTTACGTGCCGGCGGGGAGCTGTTTTTT. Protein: CASSLRAGGELFF.

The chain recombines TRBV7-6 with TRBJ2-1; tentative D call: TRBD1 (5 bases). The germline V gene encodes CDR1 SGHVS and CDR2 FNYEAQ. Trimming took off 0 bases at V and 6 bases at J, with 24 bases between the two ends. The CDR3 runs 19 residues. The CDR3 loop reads CASSLASLSRQGTGNEQFF. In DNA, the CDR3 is TGTGCCAGCAGCTTAGCCTCTCTTAGCAGGCAGGGCACGGGCAATGAGCAGTTCTTC.